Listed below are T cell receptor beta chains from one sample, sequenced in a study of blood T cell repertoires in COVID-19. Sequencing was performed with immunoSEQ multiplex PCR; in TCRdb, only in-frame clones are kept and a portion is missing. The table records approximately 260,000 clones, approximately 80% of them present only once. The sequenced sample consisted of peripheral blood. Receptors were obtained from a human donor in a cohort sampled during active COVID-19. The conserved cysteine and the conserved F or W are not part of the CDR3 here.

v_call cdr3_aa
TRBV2 ASSDLMNTEAF
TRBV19 ASRTGTGSEKLF
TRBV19 ASIDGGRTGELF
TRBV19 ASSPSTDTQY
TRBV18 ASSLTTGFGETQY
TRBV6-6 ASSYGAENQPQH
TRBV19 ASSDLADNTDTQY
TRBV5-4 ASSLAGDAYNEQF
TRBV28 ASFSTGGWYEQY
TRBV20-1 SAIGDKLF
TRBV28 VSRREVPYEQY
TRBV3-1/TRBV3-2 ASKGAGGHLKQKETQY
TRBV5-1 ASSLLAGSDTGELF
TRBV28 ASSLQTGELF
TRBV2 ASSHTGDRGDTQY